One T cell receptor beta chain is described in this entry. This specimen comes from a study of shared T cell receptors in the human thymus. Repertoires were generated with immunoSEQ multiplex PCR, while TCRdb's copy carries only in-frame clones and drops some. The sample yields about 380,000 clones, more than 85% seen once. CDR1 LNHNV and CDR2 YYDKDF come from the germline V gene (reference sequence). Trimming removed 0 bases at V and 2 bases at J, with 11 bases between. This CDR3 is built from 17 residues. The sequence derives from a human donor. The genes are TRBV15 and TRBJ2-6; D not resolved. The source material was thymocytes. The CDR3 here is CATSRESGSTGANVLTF. The CDR3 DNA reads as TGTGCCACCAGCAGAGAGTCCGGGTCGACTGGGGCCAACGTCCTGACTTTC.